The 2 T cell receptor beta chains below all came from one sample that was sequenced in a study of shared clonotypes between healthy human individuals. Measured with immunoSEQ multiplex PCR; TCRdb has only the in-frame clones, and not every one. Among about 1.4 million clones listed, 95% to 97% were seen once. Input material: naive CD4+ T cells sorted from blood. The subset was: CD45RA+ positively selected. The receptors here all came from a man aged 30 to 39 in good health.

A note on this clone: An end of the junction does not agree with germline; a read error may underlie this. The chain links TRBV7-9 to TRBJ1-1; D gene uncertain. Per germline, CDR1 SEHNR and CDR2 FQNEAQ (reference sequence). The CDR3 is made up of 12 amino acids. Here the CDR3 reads CASSLIGENDHF. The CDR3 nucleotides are TGTGCCAGCAGCTTAATTGGTGAAAACGACCACTTT. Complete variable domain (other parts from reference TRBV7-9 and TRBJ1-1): DTGVSQNPRHKITKRGQNVTFRCDPISEHNRLYWYRQTLGQGPEFLTYFQNEAQLEKSRLLSDRFSAERPKGSFSTLEIQRTEQGDSAMYLCASSLIGENDHFGQGTRLTVV.

In DNA, the CDR3 is TGTGCCAGCAGTGAATATCCAGGAGGTCAGCCCCAGCATTTT. It translates to CASSEYPGGQPQHF. The rearrangement joins TRBV6-1 to TRBJ1-5; unclear D gene. V dropped 2 bases and J dropped 6 bases, with 11 bases sitting between them. Germline-derived CDR1 and CDR2 are MNHNS and SASEGT. This CDR3 contains 14 residues.